Following are 25 T cell receptor beta chains from one sample sequenced in a study of shared clonotypes between healthy human individuals. Here immunoSEQ multiplex PCR was the method, and the copy in TCRdb shows in-frame clones only, minus some. Of about 980,000 clones listed, more than 75% are singletons. The sequencing sample was made of memory CD4+ T cells sorted from blood. Regarding subset: CD45RA-negative fraction. The source is a man younger than 30 in good health.

The chain carries TRBV10-1 and TRBJ1-5; D is uncertain. Per germline, CDR1 WNHNN and CDR2 SYGVQD (reference sequence). The CDR3 covers 13 residues. Trimming removed 2 bases from V and 4 bases from J, with 6 bases in between. The CDR3 loop reads CASSENGNQPQHF. CDR3 coding DNA: TGCGCCAGCAGTGAGAACGGGAATCAGCCCCAGCATTTT.

V usage is TRBV2 and J usage is TRBJ2-5; D may be TRBD1 (5 bases). The CDR3 runs to 13 residues. Germline lookup yields CDR1 SNHLY and CDR2 FYNNEI. Trimming took 4 bases from V and 5 from J, leaving 11 bases between them. The DNA for the CDR3 is TGTGCCAGCAGTGGGGCCAAGGGGGAGACCCAGTACTTC. Translating gives CASSGAKGETQYF.

CDR3 nucleotide sequence: TGCAGCGCTCAGGGGGCACACGAGCAGTACTTC. Translated: CSAQGAHEQYF. The chain links TRBV29-1 to TRBJ2-7; 8 nucleotides align to TRBD1. Unmatched junction bases numbered 4, after V lost 7 bases and J lost 5 bases. Germline V gene lookup returns CDR1 SQVTM and CDR2 ANQGSEA. This CDR3 comprises 11 residues.

Here the CDR3 reads CAISTGTSGNTGELFF. In DNA form, the CDR3 reads TGTGCCATCAGCACCGGGACTAGCGGGAACACCGGGGAGCTGTTTTTT. The V and J genes are TRBV10-3 and TRBJ2-2; TRBD2 aligns across 11 bases. Trimming cost V 6 bases and J 1 base; bases outside gene matches: 4. The germline V gene encodes CDR1 ENHRY and CDR2 SYGVKD. The CDR3 spans 16 residues.

This clone was observed a single time. This chain connects TRBV6-5 to TRBJ2-2; tentatively, D is TRBD1 (5 bases). Germline values: CDR1 MNHEY, CDR2 SVGAGI. The CDR3 contains 14 residues. Trimming took off 6 bases at V and 3 bases at J, with 11 bases between the two ends. The CDR3, as DNA: TGTGCCAGCAGGGACACCGGATACACCGGGGAGCTGTTTTTT. Translation: CASRDTGYTGELFF.

The rearrangement uses TRBV2 and TRBJ2-4; TRBD2 agrees at 7 bases. Trimming took 4 bases from V and 0 from J; bases not matched to a gene: 9. This CDR3 contains 17 residues. Per the germline V gene, CDR1 is SNHLY and CDR2 is FYNNEI. This CDR3 is CASSGPSSGIAKNIQYF. CDR3 sequence (DNA): TGTGCCAGCAGTGGCCCATCTAGCGGTATAGCCAAAAACATTCAGTACTTC.

This clone has just a few counts. V and J are TRBV30 and TRBJ1-2; 8 bases match TRBD1. This CDR3 comprises 14 residues. Germline CDR1 reads GTSNPN; CDR2 reads SVGIG (reference sequence). Germline trimming cut 2 bases from V and 7 bases from J; bases unmatched to any gene: 9. The CDR3 coding sequence is TGTGCCTGGAGTACCGATCAGGGGGCAGGTGGCTACACCTTC. This codes for CAWSTDQGAGGYTF.

V gene TRBV2 combines with J gene TRBJ2-1; the match to TRBD2 covers 7 bases. Per the germline V gene, CDR1 is SNHLY and CDR2 is FYNNEI. V lost 7 bases, J lost 7 bases, and 7 bases stayed unmatched. The CDR3 loop spans 13 amino acids. CDR3: CASTSGLGNEQFF. CDR3 nucleotide sequence: TGTGCCAGCACTAGCGGCCTTGGGAATGAGCAGTTCTTC.

The J gene is TRBJ2-7, the V gene TRBV19; TRBD2 agrees at 11 bases. The CDR3 covers 14 residues. Per germline, CDR1 LNHDA and CDR2 SQIVND (reference sequence). V shed 5 bases, J shed 7 bases, and the junction held 7 bases outside the gene matches. Here the CDR3 DNA reads TGTGCCAGTAGTGGGACTAGCGGACCTAGGGAGCAGTACTTC. This codes for CASSGTSGPREQYF.

The V and J genes are TRBV7-9 and TRBJ2-7; perhaps TRBD1 as D (6 bases). Trimming pared 1 base from V and 0 bases from J, leaving 13 bases between. The germline CDR1 and CDR2 sequences are SEHNR and FQNEAQ (reference sequence). This CDR3 is built from 16 residues. The CDR3 is CASSLVRGTFSYEQYF. The DNA of the CDR3 is TGTGCCAGCAGCTTAGTGAGGGGGACCTTCTCCTACGAGCAGTACTTC.

CDR3 DNA sequence: TGCGCCAGCAGCTCTTACGGACTAGCGGGGGAAGAGACCCAGTACTTC. Translating it yields CASSSYGLAGEETQYF. This sequence joins TRBV5-1 and TRBJ2-5; TRBD2 matches at 13 bases. The CDR3 extends over 16 amino acids. Germline loops: CDR1 SGHRS, CDR2 YFSETQ. V was pared by 3 bases and J by 3 bases, with 5 bases of the junction left unmatched.

The CDR3 sequence is CASSPLTGRFTLFF. CDR3 coding DNA: TGTGCCAGCAGTCCACTAACAGGGAGGTTTACACTGTTTTTT. The rearrangement links TRBV6-5 to TRBJ1-4; possible D gene TRBD1, 6 bases. CDR1 and CDR2 from the germline V gene are MNHEY and SVGAGI. Trimming cost V 5 bases and J 13 bases, with 20 bases left between them. The CDR3 is made up of 14 amino acids.

The chain has TRBV5-1 and TRBJ1-2, with no clear D. The CDR3 has 13 amino acids. V lost 4 bases and J 4 bases, leaving 11 bases between the germline ends. Per the germline V gene, CDR1 is SGHRS and CDR2 is YFSETQ. In nucleotides, the CDR3 is TGCGCCAGCAGCCTCGACCTCTCCTATGGCTACACCTTC. Translating gives CASSLDLSYGYTF.

The gene calls are TRBV9 and TRBJ1-1; no reliable D call. Germline CDR1 SGDLS, CDR2 YYNGEE. The CDR3 is 17 amino acids. V lost 0 bases to trimming and J lost 0 bases, with 15 bases between them. The CDR3 sequence: CASSVGPAGLMNTEAFF. CDR3 in DNA: TGTGCCAGCAGCGTAGGCCCGGCAGGCCTCATGAACACTGAAGCTTTCTTT.

The chain joins TRBV27 to TRBJ2-2; D not resolved. With 6 bases removed from V and 3 bases from J, the gap between germline ends came to 14 bases. This CDR3 contains 15 residues. From germline, CDR1 is MNHEY and CDR2 SMNVEV (reference sequence). This CDR3 reads CASRLGSIDTGELFF. The CDR3 bases are TGTGCCAGCAGATTGGGCTCAATAGACACCGGGGAGCTGTTTTTT.

The rearrangement joins TRBV27 to TRBJ2-5; the D is unclear. V gave up 5 bases and J gave up 3 bases, with 13 bases separating them. The CDR3 has 14 residues. Germline CDR1 MNHEY, CDR2 SMNVEV (reference sequence). The CDR3 nucleotides read TGTGCCAGCAGTCCCCGTCTTGGGGAAGAGACCCAGTACTTC. Encoded protein: CASSPRLGEETQYF.

The V gene is TRBV28, the J gene TRBJ2-5; the D is unclear. CDR3 size: 10 residues. V lost 6 bases to trimming and J lost 6 bases, with 5 bases between them. CDR1 and CDR2 (germline): MDHEN, SYDVKM. In DNA, the CDR3 is TGTGCCAGCAGCGGCCAGACCCAGTACTTC. Protein sequence: CASSGQTQYF.

The chain recombines TRBV15 with TRBJ2-3; D possibly matches TRBD1 or TRBD2 (6 bases each). Germline V gives CDR1 LNHNV, CDR2 YYDKDF (reference sequence). There are 17 residues in the CDR3. V shed 3 bases and J shed 4 bases, with 20 bases lying between them. The CDR3 region has the DNA TGTGCCACCAGCAGGGGGCAGGAGACAGGAGGGTCAGATACGCAGTATTTT. The encoded protein is CATSRGQETGGSDTQYF.

The J gene is TRBJ2-5, the V gene TRBV5-8; D not resolved. The CDR3 sequence is 15 residues long. Deletions cut 2 bases from V and 0 bases from J, with 11 bases between. Germline V CDR1 and CDR2: SGHTS, YDEGEE. The CDR3 loop reads CASSLFGRYQETQYF. The CDR3 DNA reads as TGTGCCAGCAGCTTATTCGGGCGGTACCAAGAGACCCAGTACTTC.

There are a few counts of this clone. The genes are TRBV29-1 and TRBJ1-1, with a tentative D call TRBD1 (6 bases). V was pared by 1 base and J by 0 bases, with 15 bases between. The V gene's germline CDR1 is SQVTM and CDR2 ANQGSEA. The CDR3 is made up of 16 amino acids. The CDR3 DNA sequence: TGCAGCGTTGAAGCGAGGGGGACGGGCATGAACACTGAAGCTTTCTTT. Amino acids: CSVEARGTGMNTEAFF.

The chain is built from TRBV19 and TRBJ2-7; TRBD2 is a possible D gene (6 bases). V was shortened by 2 bases and J by 4 bases, with 9 bases between the two germline ends. Germline V gene data show CDR1 as LNHDA and CDR2 as SQIVND (reference sequence). There are 13 residues in the CDR3. The CDR3 sequence: CASSIREFYEQYF. The CDR3 DNA sequence: TGTGCCAGTAGTATACGGGAGTTTTACGAGCAGTACTTC.

This clone was recorded a few times. The chain is built from TRBV7-2 and TRBJ2-1; D is ambiguous. Germline V lookup: CDR1 SGHTA, CDR2 FQGNSA. Trimming removed 5 bases at V and 6 bases at J, with 8 bases between. The CDR3 is made up of 12 amino acids. The CDR3 is CASSQIGNEQFF. The CDR3 DNA reads as TGTGCCAGCAGCCAGATAGGCAATGAGCAGTTCTTC. The whole variable domain, filled in from reference TRBV7-2 and TRBJ2-1, reads GAGVSQSPSNKVTEKGKDVELRCDPISGHTALYWYRQSLGQGLEFLIYFQGNSAPDKSGLPSDRFSAERTGGSVSTLTIQRTQQEDSAVYLCASSQIGNEQFFGPGTRLTVL.

The rearrangement joins TRBV25-1 to TRBJ2-5; D remains unclear. The CDR3 sequence is 13 residues long. CDR1 is MGHDK, CDR2 SYGVNS, per germline. V was shortened by 3 bases and J by 2 bases, with 7 bases between the two germline ends. CDR3 protein: CASSDHLQETQYF. In DNA form, the CDR3 reads TGTGCCAGCAGTGACCACCTGCAAGAGACCCAGTACTTC.

This clone showed up just once. This sequence joins TRBV7-2 and TRBJ2-7; 8 nucleotides line up with TRBD2. The junction had 7 bases not matched to a gene; V was cut back by 5 bases and J by 1 base. Germline CDR1 and CDR2: SGHTA and FQGNSA. This CDR3 has 15 residues. CDR3 bases: TGTGCCAGCAGCCCAGGGACTAGAAATTCCTACGAGCAGTACTTC. Translating gives CASSPGTRNSYEQYF.

This clone has a handful of counts. V and J are TRBV7-3 and TRBJ2-3, with D perhaps TRBD2 (6 bases). V was cut by 5 bases and J by 6 bases, with 18 bases left in between. From germline, CDR1 is SGHTA and CDR2 FQGTGA. The CDR3 loop spans 15 amino acids. CDR3 sequence: CASSQLAQGTDTQYF. The CDR3 DNA follows: TGTGCCAGCAGCCAACTAGCTCAAGGGACTGATACGCAGTATTTT.